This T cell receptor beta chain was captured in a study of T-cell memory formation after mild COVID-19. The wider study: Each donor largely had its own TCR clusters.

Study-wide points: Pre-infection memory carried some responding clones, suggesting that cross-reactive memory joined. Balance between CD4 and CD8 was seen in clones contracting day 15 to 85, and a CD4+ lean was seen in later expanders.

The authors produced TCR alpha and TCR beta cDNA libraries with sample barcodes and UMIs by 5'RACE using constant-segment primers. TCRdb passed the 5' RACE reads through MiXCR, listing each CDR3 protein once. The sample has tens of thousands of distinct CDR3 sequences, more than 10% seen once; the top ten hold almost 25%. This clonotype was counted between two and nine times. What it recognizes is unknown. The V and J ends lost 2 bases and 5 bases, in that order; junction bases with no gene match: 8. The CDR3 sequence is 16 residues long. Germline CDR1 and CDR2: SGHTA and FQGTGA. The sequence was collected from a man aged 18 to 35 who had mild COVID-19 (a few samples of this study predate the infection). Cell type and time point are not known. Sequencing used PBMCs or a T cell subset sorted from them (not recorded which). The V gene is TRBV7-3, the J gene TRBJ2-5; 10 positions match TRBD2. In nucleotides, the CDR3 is TGTGCCAGCAGCTTAGGTACTAGCGGGGCCCTGGAGACCCAGTACTTC. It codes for CASSLGTSGALETQYF.